The next 20 T cell receptor beta chains were all read from a single sample in a study of Ad26.COV2.S vaccination and SARS-CoV-2 variants. Libraries were prepared by immunoSEQ multiplex PCR; TCRdb keeps only in-frame clonotypes and omits some of them. Of about 680,000 clones listed, around 92% were seen once; the top ten hold nearly 1.5%. Specified treatment: about 20 received Ad26.COV2.S at low or high dose, single or two shots; about 5 received placebo; per-sample allocation not given. The samples date from day 63 after the first vaccine or placebo injection. The sample here was peripheral blood, taken in a trial of Ad26.COV2.S vaccine versus placebo. The receptors come from a person between 18 and 65 years old who received the Ad26.COV2.S COVID-19 vaccine or a placebo.

CDR3 DNA sequence: TGTGCCAGCAGCGCAGGAGGCCACGAGCAGTACTTC. It translates to CASSAGGHEQYF. V is TRBV7-2 and J is TRBJ2-7; D is possibly TRBD2 (5 bases). The CDR3 extends over 12 amino acids. V was shortened by 5 bases and J by 5 bases, with 10 bases between the two germline ends. The germline gives CDR1 SGHTA, CDR2 FQGNSA.

The chain combines TRBV11-3 with TRBJ2-3, with 9 bases identical to TRBD2. Germline V gene data show CDR1 as SGHNT and CDR2 as YENEEA. The length of the CDR3 is 15 residues. V was clipped by 5 bases and J by 1 base; unmatched bases: 4. DNA for the CDR3: TGTGCCAGCAGCCTTAGCGGGGGAGGCACAGATACGCAGTATTTT. Residues: CASSLSGGGTDTQYF.

The chain combines TRBV9 with TRBJ2-3; 7 bases map to TRBD1. This CDR3 has 14 residues. CDR1 SGDLS and CDR2 YYNGEE come from the germline V gene. With 6 bases clipped from V and 5 bases from J, the junction kept 9 bases outside the gene matches. CDR3 loop: CASKGDSPKDTQYF. CDR3 bases: TGTGCCAGCAAAGGGGACAGCCCGAAAGATACGCAGTATTTT.

This clone has a single count. V and J are TRBV6-5 and TRBJ2-4, with D unclear. Germline-derived CDR1 and CDR2 are MNHEY and SVGAGI. The CDR3 is made up of 14 amino acids. Trimming shortened V by 2 bases and J by 0 bases, and 5 bases separated the two germline ends. The CDR3 region has the DNA TGTGCCAGCAGTTACGGCGCAGCCAAAAACATTCAGTACTTC. Its protein is CASSYGAAKNIQYF.

This clone has just one count. The rearrangement links TRBV5-6 to TRBJ2-5; TRBD2 might be the D (7 bases). This CDR3 is built from 15 residues. Germline V gives CDR1 SGHDT, CDR2 YYEEEE. The V gene lost 4 bases and the J gene lost 7 bases, with 20 bases spanning the gap. CDR3 region: CASSEGRGPPGTQYF. The CDR3 DNA sequence: TGTGCCAGCAGCGAGGGGCGGGGGCCCCCGGGGACCCAGTACTTC.

J is TRBJ2-5 and V is TRBV18; 9 bases are a match to TRBD2. The CDR3 contains 14 residues. Germline assignment: CDR1 KGHSH and CDR2 LQKENI. The V segment lost 3 bases and the J segment 1 base; nucleotides outside the gene matches: 0. Here the CDR3 reads CASSPGLAQETQYF. Written as DNA, the CDR3 is TGTGCCAGCTCACCGGGACTAGCCCAAGAGACCCAGTACTTC.

The gene calls are TRBV24-1 and TRBJ1-5, with D perhaps TRBD1 (5 bases). The CDR3 has 14 residues. CDR1 and CDR2 from the germline V gene are KGHDR and SFDVKD. V gave up 3 bases and J gave up 4 bases, with 9 bases separating them. The CDR3 region has the DNA TGTGCCACCAGTGATGGGGGGTCGAATCAGCCCCAGCATTTT. Amino acid sequence: CATSDGGSNQPQHF.

The chain's CDR3 is CASSDSRDVGELFF. The CDR3 coding sequence is TGTGCCAGCAGCGACTCCCGGGACGTTGGGGAGCTGTTTTTT. The chain links TRBV6-5 to TRBJ2-2; either TRBD1 or TRBD2 may supply D (5 bases each). This CDR3 is 14 amino acids long. Trimming stripped 6 bases from V and 8 bases from J, with 16 bases between. Germline assignment: CDR1 MNHEY and CDR2 SVGAGI.

This clone appeared a single time. CDR3 bases: TGTGCCACCAGCACAGGGCGAGATACGCAGTATTTT. It codes for CATSTGRDTQYF. The chain couples TRBV24-1 to TRBJ2-3, with D possibly being TRBD1 (6 bases). With 7 bases removed from V and 5 bases from J, the gap between germline ends came to 9 bases. CDR1 and CDR2 (germline): KGHDR, SFDVKD. The CDR3 length is 12 residues.

The CDR3 DNA is TGTGCCAGCAGCTACGGAAGGGGGGGAGGGGATACGCAGTATTTT. It is translated as CASSYGRGGGDTQYF. This chain connects TRBV25-1 to TRBJ2-3, with D possibly matching TRBD2 (7 bases). Trimming stripped 6 bases from V and 6 bases from J, with 19 bases between. Germline CDR1 MGHDK, CDR2 SYGVNS. This CDR3 contains 15 residues.

The rearrangement links TRBV11-2 to TRBJ2-7; D uncertain. This CDR3 comprises 15 residues. Deletions cut 2 bases from V and 2 bases from J, with 13 bases between. Per the germline V gene, CDR1 is SGHAT and CDR2 is FQNNGV. This CDR3 is CASSLSGDLAYEQYF. For the CDR3, the DNA is TGTGCCAGCAGCTTATCTGGGGATCTCGCCTACGAGCAGTACTTC. The entire variable domain, with the rest obtained from reference TRBV11-2 and TRBJ2-7, is as follows: EAGVAQSPRYKIIEKRQSVAFWCNPISGHATLYWYQQILGQGPKLLIQFQNNGVVDDSQLPKDRFSAERLKGVDSTLKIQPAKLEDSAVYLCASSLSGDLAYEQYFGPGTRLTVT.

The chain joins TRBV5-1 to TRBJ2-5; D is uncertain. V lost 4 bases and J lost 5, with 12 bases in between. The germline V gene has CDR1 SGHRS and CDR2 YFSETQ. The CDR3 is 13 amino acids. CDR3 DNA sequence: TGCGCCAGCAGCCGGGCGCAGCTCGAGACCCAGTACTTC. It is translated as CASSRAQLETQYF.

This clone was detected only once. The V gene is TRBV4-2, the J gene TRBJ2-7, with TRBD2 identical over 13 bases. With 2 bases clipped from V and 2 bases from J, the junction kept 6 bases outside the gene matches. Germline V gene lookup returns CDR1 LGHNA and CDR2 YNFKEQ. CDR3 length: 17 amino acids. The CDR3 nucleotides read TGTGCCAGCAGCCAACCAGCCGGGACTAGCGGGGCCTACGAGCAGTACTTC. Protein sequence: CASSQPAGTSGAYEQYF.

The chain couples TRBV10-3 to TRBJ1-1; 9 positions agree with TRBD1. V was pared by 6 bases and J by 7 bases, with 9 bases of the junction left unmatched. The CDR3 runs to 14 residues. CDR1 and CDR2 (germline): ENHRY, SYGVKD. CDR3 sequence: CAIRLGTGQNEAFF. CDR3 DNA sequence: TGTGCCATCAGACTCGGGACAGGGCAAAATGAAGCTTTCTTT.

DNA of the CDR3: TGTGCCAGCAGTGCGACTAGCGGGAGGGCTGGGGCCAACGTCCTGACTTTC. It is translated as CASSATSGRAGANVLTF. The chain carries TRBV25-1 and TRBJ2-6, with 14 nucleotides matching TRBD2. Germline V gene sequence: CDR1 MGHDK, CDR2 SYGVNS. The CDR3 has 17 residues. J was trimmed by 2 bases and V by 4 bases; bases with no gene match: 1.

The chain links TRBV7-9 to TRBJ2-2, with D possibly matching TRBD1 (5 bases). Germline lookup yields CDR1 SEHNR and CDR2 FQNEAQ (reference sequence). V dropped 5 bases and J dropped 5 bases, with 15 bases sitting between them. This CDR3 comprises 15 residues. CDR3 sequence reads: CASSATRGTTGELFF. The DNA for the CDR3 is TGTGCCAGCAGCGCAACAAGGGGCACTACCGGGGAGCTGTTTTTT.

This clone was picked up one time. The rearrangement joins TRBV18 to TRBJ1-5; tentatively, D is TRBD1 (5 bases). The CDR3 is 13 amino acids. Trimming pared 3 bases from V and 6 bases from J, leaving 9 bases between. CDR1 and CDR2 (germline): KGHSH, LQKENI. The CDR3 here is CASSPGDLQPQHF. In DNA form, the CDR3 reads TGTGCCAGCTCACCGGGGGACCTTCAGCCCCAGCATTTT.

The V and J genes are TRBV19 and TRBJ1-1; a possible D gene is TRBD1 (6 bases). V was cut by 1 base and J by 0 bases, with 9 bases left in between. The CDR3 has 15 residues. Germline V gene data show CDR1 as LNHDA and CDR2 as SQIVND (reference sequence). The chain's CDR3 is CASSIGDIMNTEAFF. The CDR3 DNA sequence: TGTGCCAGTAGTATAGGGGACATAATGAACACTGAAGCTTTCTTT. The complete variable domain, with remaining parts taken from reference TRBV19 and TRBJ1-1, reads DGGITQSPKYLFRKEGQNVTLSCEQNLNHDAMYWYRQDPGQGLRLIYYSQIVNDFQKGDIAEGYSVSREKKESFPLTVTSAQKNPTAFYLCASSIGDIMNTEAFFGQGTRLTVV.

The gene calls are TRBV7-8 and TRBJ2-3; the match to TRBD2 covers 7 bases. Germline CDR1 and CDR2: SGHVS and FQNEAQ. The CDR3 covers 14 residues. Trimming took 4 bases from V and 2 from J; bases not matched to a gene: 3. This CDR3 is CASSSLADTDTQYF. The CDR3 nucleotides are TGTGCCAGCAGCTCCCTAGCGGACACAGATACGCAGTATTTT.

The gene calls are TRBV6-6 and TRBJ2-1; 12 nucleotides line up with TRBD2. The CDR3 is 15 amino acids. Germline loops: CDR1 MNHNY, CDR2 SVGAGI (reference sequence). V trimming: 5 bases; J trimming: 8 bases; junction bases outside the gene matches: 7. In DNA form, the CDR3 reads TGTGCCAGCAGTCAGCGGACTAGCGGGAACTATGAGCAGTTCTTC. It yields the protein CASSQRTSGNYEQFF.